This entry is about one TCR beta chain. The length of the CDR3 is 13 residues. The V gene lost 5 bases and the J gene lost 9 bases, with 15 bases spanning the gap. Per the germline V gene, CDR1 is SGHDT and CDR2 is YYEEEE. The repertoire was sequenced with immunoSEQ multiplex PCR; TCRdb's copy has only in-frame clones and lacks some. Of around 20,000 clones in the sample, around 88% were seen once. The data derive from a study of radiotherapy plus CTLA-4 blockade in lung cancer. Study background: Objective response rate was around 19%; disease control rate, approximately 30%.

This sequence was found in a human donor with non-small cell lung cancer whose response to radiotherapy plus ipilimumab could not be evaluated. Specimen: peripheral blood, collected from a patient treated with radiotherapy plus ipilimumab. The rearrangement joins TRBV5-6 to TRBJ2-1; D not certain. The CDR3 DNA reads as TGTGCCAGCAGACGCGCTCCTGCATCTGAGCAGTTCTTC. This encodes CASRRAPASEQFF.